This T cell receptor (beta chain) originates from a study of long-term antiretroviral therapy in people with HIV. It was version v3.0 of the immunoSEQ assay that was run at survey level. Some clones are missing from TCRdb's copy, which holds only in-frame ones; the method was immunoSEQ multiplex PCR. The sample has around 20,000 clones; less than 85% are singletons. CDR3 length: 12 amino acids. The V gene's germline CDR1 is SGHVS and CDR2 FNYEAQ. Trimming removed 5 bases from V and 10 bases from J, with 14 bases in between. General study findings and limits: Blood sampling spanned 2004 to 2017, possibly under older ART regimens.

Comments on this clone: Antigen specificity is unknown.

The rearrangement joins TRBV7-6 to TRBJ1-1; D is ambiguous. The sequence was collected from a man aged 18 to 29 with HIV. The sample was unsorted PBMCs, taken 0.9 years after starting antiretroviral therapy. The CDR3 DNA follows: TGTGCCAGCAGCCTCACGGCCGAGGGAGCTTTCTTT. Protein: CASSLTAEGAFF.